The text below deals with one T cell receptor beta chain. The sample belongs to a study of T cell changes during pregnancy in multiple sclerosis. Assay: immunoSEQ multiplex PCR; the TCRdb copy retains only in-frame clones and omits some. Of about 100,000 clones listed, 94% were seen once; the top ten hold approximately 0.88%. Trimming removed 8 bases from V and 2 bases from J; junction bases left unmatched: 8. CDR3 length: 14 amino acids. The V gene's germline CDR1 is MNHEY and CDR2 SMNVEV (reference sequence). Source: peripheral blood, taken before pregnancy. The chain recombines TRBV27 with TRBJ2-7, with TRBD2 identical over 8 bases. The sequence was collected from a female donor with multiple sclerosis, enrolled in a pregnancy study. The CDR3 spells CASHPGLATYEQYF. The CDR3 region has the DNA TGTGCCAGCCACCCTGGACTAGCTACCTACGAGCAGTACTTC.